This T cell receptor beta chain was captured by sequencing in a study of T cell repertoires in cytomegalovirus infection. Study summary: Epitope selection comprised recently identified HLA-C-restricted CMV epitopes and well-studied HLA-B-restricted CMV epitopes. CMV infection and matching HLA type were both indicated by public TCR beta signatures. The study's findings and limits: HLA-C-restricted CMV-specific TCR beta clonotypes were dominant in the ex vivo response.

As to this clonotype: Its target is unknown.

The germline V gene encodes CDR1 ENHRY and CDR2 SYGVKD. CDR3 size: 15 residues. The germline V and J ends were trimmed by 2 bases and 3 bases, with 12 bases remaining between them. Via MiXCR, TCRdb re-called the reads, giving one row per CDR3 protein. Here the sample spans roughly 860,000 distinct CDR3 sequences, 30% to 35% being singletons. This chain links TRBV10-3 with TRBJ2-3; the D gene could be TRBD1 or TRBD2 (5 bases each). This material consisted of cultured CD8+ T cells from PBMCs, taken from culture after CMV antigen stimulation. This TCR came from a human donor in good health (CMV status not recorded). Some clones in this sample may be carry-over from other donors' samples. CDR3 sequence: CAISERGRRTDTQYF. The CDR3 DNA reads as TGTGCCATCAGTGAGAGGGGCCGGAGGACAGATACGCAGTATTTT.